This T cell receptor (beta chain) appears in the sequencing data of a study of blood T cell repertoires in COVID-19. On the study more broadly: Sources were T cells, B-cell-depleted T cells, or PBMCs; the material itself was cDNA or gDNA.

In the original analysis: The assay estimated nucleated cells by amplifying reference gene primers. Clones were read by immunoSEQ multiplex PCR, and TCRdb kept only the in-frame ones, dropping some. V and J calls and clone size are as listed in that table; D and trimming were resolved from the DNA. Of approximately 210,000 clones listed, around four fifths were seen once; the top ten hold approximately 8%. The sequence was obtained from a woman aged 50 to 60 with active or convalescent COVID-19. The source material was peripheral blood.

The CDR3, as DNA: TGTGCCAGCAGCCCGGGCCTCGGACACGGCCTCTACACAGATACGCAGTATTTT. Protein product: CASSPGLGHGLYTDTQYF. The genes are TRBV7-8 and TRBJ2-3; possible D gene TRBD1, 5 bases. V was clipped by 5 bases and J by 2 bases, with 23 bases between them. Germline V CDR1 and CDR2: SGHVS, FQNEAQ. This CDR3 contains 18 residues.